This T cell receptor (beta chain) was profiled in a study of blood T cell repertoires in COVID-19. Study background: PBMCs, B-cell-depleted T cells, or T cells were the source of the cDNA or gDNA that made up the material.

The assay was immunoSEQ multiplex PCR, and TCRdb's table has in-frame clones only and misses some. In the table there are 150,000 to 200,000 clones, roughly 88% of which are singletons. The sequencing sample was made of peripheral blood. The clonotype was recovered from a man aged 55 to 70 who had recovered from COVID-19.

DNA of the CDR3: TGTGCCAGCAACTTTTACCCACAGGGGGCGGACACTGAAGCTTTCTTT. It encodes CASNFYPQGADTEAFF. The chain has TRBV27 and TRBJ1-1; TRBD1 matches at 9 bases. The CDR3 is 16 residues long. J gave up 3 bases and V 7 bases, and 12 bases lay outside the gene matches. Germline CDR1 reads MNHEY; CDR2 reads SMNVEV (reference sequence).